The 32 T cell receptor beta chains presented below share a single source sample, sequenced in a study of blood T cells in healthy people across ages. For the second PCR, which ran for about 6 to 11 cycles, a sample-barcoded 5' primer and a J-beta primer mix were used. Using its own MiXCR run on the 5' RACE reads, TCRdb lists one record per CDR3 protein. The table has around 2 million distinct CDR3 sequences, 35% to 50% seen once. Material for sequencing was blood. Receptors originate from a human donor in good health.

The chain recombines TRBV24-1 with TRBJ1-2; 8 bases fit TRBD1. Germline lookup yields CDR1 KGHDR and CDR2 SFDVKD. The trim removed 3 bases at V and 6 bases at J, leaving 8 bases unmatched. The CDR3 is made up of 15 amino acids. The CDR3 reads CATSDPSRGLNGYTF. The CDR3, as DNA: TGTGCCACCAGTGATCCTAGCAGGGGGCTCAATGGCTACACCTTC.

This clonotype has only a few counts. V gene TRBV7-6 combines with J gene TRBJ1-5; D unresolved. V was cut by 3 bases and J by 3 bases, with 6 bases left in between. The CDR3 sequence is 13 residues long. Looked up from germline, CDR1 is SGHVS and CDR2 is FNYEAQ. The CDR3 spells CASSFYYNQPQHF. For the CDR3, the DNA is TGTGCCAGCAGCTTTTATTACAATCAGCCCCAGCATTTT.

This chain links TRBV11-3 with TRBJ2-2, with D hard to call. The germline gives CDR1 SGHNT, CDR2 YENEEA. V lost 2 bases and J lost 2, with 9 bases in between. The CDR3 has 15 amino acids. The chain's CDR3 is CASSLNRHNTGELFF. CDR3 sequence (DNA): TGTGCCAGCAGCTTAAACCGGCACAACACCGGGGAGCTGTTTTTT.

The CDR3 nucleotides read TGCAGTGCTGGCCGACAGGGCAAGGAGACCCAGTACTTC. As protein: CSAGRQGKETQYF. The chain combines TRBV20-1 with TRBJ2-7; TRBD1 matches 7 bases. TRBJ2-5 matches the DNA end more closely, so the J call is doubtful. This CDR3 spans 13 amino acids. Per the germline V gene, CDR1 is DFQATT and CDR2 is SNEGSKA (reference sequence).

This chain joins TRBV7-2 and TRBJ1-2; D remains unclear. The CDR3 has 15 residues. In germline, CDR1 is SGHTA, CDR2 FQGNSA. Deletions cut 1 base from V and 3 bases from J, with 12 bases between. CDR3 loop: CASSLELQLYYGYTF. CDR3 DNA: TGTGCCAGCAGCTTAGAGCTCCAGCTCTACTATGGCTACACCTTC.

V usage is TRBV7-2 and J usage is TRBJ2-4; D may match TRBD1 or TRBD2 (5 bases each). The J call is in doubt because the DNA end fits TRBJ2-5 better. The CDR3 loop spans 15 amino acids. Per germline, CDR1 SGHTA and CDR2 FQGNSA. The CDR3 here is CASSLAPTWGETQYF. For the CDR3, the DNA is TGTGCCAGCAGCTTAGCGCCCACATGGGGGGAGACCCAGTACTTC.

This sequence joins TRBV4-3 and TRBJ1-6, with 9 bases identical to TRBD1. The CDR3 spans 16 residues. The V segment lost 0 bases and the J segment 10 bases; nucleotides outside the gene matches: 7. Germline V lookup: CDR1 LGHNA, CDR2 YSLEER. The CDR3: CASSQDWGQGGSPLHF. In nucleotides, the CDR3 is TGCGCCAGCAGCCAAGATTGGGGACAGGGTGGGTCACCCCTCCACTTT.

The rearrangement joins TRBV27 to TRBJ1-1; the D is unclear. The ends were cut back, 6 bases at V and 0 bases at J, with 17 bases in the middle. Germline V gene sequence: CDR1 MNHEY, CDR2 SMNVEV (reference sequence). This CDR3 spans 16 amino acids. The CDR3 is CASRTYGGRMNTEAFF. CDR3 sequence (DNA): TGTGCCAGCAGGACGTACGGAGGGCGCATGAACACTGAAGCTTTCTTT.

This chain uses TRBV24-1 with TRBJ1-5; D ambiguous. The germline V gene encodes CDR1 KGHDR and CDR2 SFDVKD. The germline V and J ends were trimmed by 2 bases and 3 bases, with 7 bases remaining between them. The CDR3 has 14 residues. The CDR3 is CATSDYSFNQPQHF. DNA for the CDR3: TGTGCCACCAGTGATTATTCCTTCAATCAGCCCCAGCATTTT.

In its sample, this clonotype was seen a few times. CDR3 nucleotide sequence: TGTGCCAGCAGCCAACGCGGGGGGGCCTTCAATGAGCAGTTCTTC. This codes for CASSQRGGAFNEQFF. This chain uses TRBV4-2 with TRBJ2-1, with 9 bases lining up with TRBD2. J was trimmed by 6 bases and V by 2 bases; bases with no gene match: 5. The length of the CDR3 is 15 residues. Per the germline V gene, CDR1 is LGHNA and CDR2 is YNFKEQ.

At least ten counts were recorded for this clonotype. The genes are TRBV29-1 and TRBJ2-6; the D is unclear. CDR1 and CDR2 from the germline V gene are SQVTM and ANQGSEA. This CDR3 has 13 amino acids. Trimming cost V 4 bases and J 2 bases, with 6 bases left between them. CDR3 amino acids: CSVVQTGANVLTF. CDR3 sequence (DNA): TGCAGCGTTGTACAGACTGGGGCCAACGTCCTGACTTTC.

This sequence joins TRBV7-2 and TRBJ2-2; TRBD1 aligns across 10 bases. This CDR3 has 15 residues. The germline gives CDR1 SGHTA, CDR2 FQGNSA. With V trimmed by 5 bases and J by 6 bases, 6 bases remained unmatched. CDR3 region: CASSNTGTGAGELFF. DNA for the CDR3: TGTGCCAGCAGCAATACCGGGACAGGGGCCGGGGAGCTGTTTTTT.

This clonotype has just a few counts. The chain combines TRBV6-2 or TRBV6-3 with TRBJ1-1; D unclear. In germline, CDR1 is MNHEY, CDR2 SVGEGT. V was trimmed by 6 bases and J by 1 base, leaving 12 bases between them. CDR3 length: 14 residues. The CDR3 here is CASSPPGSNTEAFF. CDR3 sequence (DNA): TGTGCCAGCAGCCCACCGGGCTCGAACACTGAAGCTTTCTTT.

The V gene is TRBV29-1, the J gene TRBJ1-1; D unresolved. V lost 4 bases and J lost 3, with 12 bases in between. There are 13 residues in the CDR3. The germline V gene encodes CDR1 SQVTM and CDR2 ANQGSEA. The CDR3 here is CSVVGTRDTEAFF. CDR3 DNA: TGCAGCGTTGTGGGTACACGGGACACTGAAGCTTTCTTT.

This sequence joins TRBV10-3 and TRBJ1-2; 8 nucleotides match TRBD1. V shed 4 bases and J 1 base; nucleotides not matched to a gene: 8. There are 16 residues in the CDR3. The germline CDR1 and CDR2 sequences are ENHRY and SYGVKD. The CDR3 region has the DNA TGTGCCATCAGTGGATCGGACAGGGCACATAACTATGGCTACACCTTC. Its translation: CAISGSDRAHNYGYTF.

A remark on this clonotype: Sequence at one end of the junction differs from germline and may be a read error. This chain uses TRBV4-1 with TRBJ2-5; maybe TRBD1 (5 bases). CDR1 and CDR2 from the germline V gene are MGHRA and YSYEKL. The CDR3 is made up of 16 amino acids. CDR3 in amino acids: CAGSQDPLTAKGTQYF. DNA of the CDR3: TGCGCCGGCAGCCAAGATCCGCTGACAGCCAAGGGGACCCAGTACTTC.

In the case of this clonotype: At one end the junction does not follow the germline gene, possibly because of a read error. V usage is TRBV4-1 and J usage is TRBJ2-4, with D tentatively TRBD2 (7 bases). This CDR3 contains 17 residues. CDR1 is MGHRA and CDR2 is YSYEKL in the germline V gene. CDR3 region: CASSQAYAGAAKDIQYF. In nucleotides, the CDR3 is TGCGCCAGCAGCCAAGCCTACGCGGGGGCAGCCAAAGACATTCAGTACTTC.

The CDR3, as DNA: TGCGCCAGCAGTTTATCCGGGACCCCCTACAATGAGCAGTTCTTC. This codes for CASSLSGTPYNEQFF. The rearrangement links TRBV5-1 to TRBJ2-1, with D perhaps being TRBD1 or TRBD2 (5 bases each). The length of the CDR3 is 15 residues. V was pared by 5 bases and J by 2 bases, with 14 bases between. Per the germline V gene, CDR1 is SGHRS and CDR2 is YFSETQ.

The CDR3 loop is CASSSGSRTSGTDTQYF. CDR3 coding DNA: TGTGCCAGCAGCTCGGGGTCCCGGACTAGCGGCACAGATACGCAGTATTTT. The rearrangement uses TRBV7-2 and TRBJ2-3; 9 positions agree with TRBD2. J lost 1 base, V lost 4 bases, and 9 bases had no gene match. CDR3 length: 17 residues. Germline V gene data show CDR1 as SGHTA and CDR2 as FQGNSA.

This clonotype has a handful of counts. One end of the junction does not line up with germline, which may come from a read error. V gene TRBV6-1 combines with J gene TRBJ2-1, with a weak D call TRBD1 (5 bases). CDR3 size: 13 residues. Germline assignment: CDR1 MNHNS and CDR2 SASEGT. The CDR3 loop reads CAGRRQTDNEQFF. CDR3 coding DNA: TGTGCCGGCAGACGACAGACTGACAATGAGCAGTTCTTC.

V gene TRBV20-1 combines with J gene TRBJ1-5, with 8 positions matching TRBD1. J was trimmed by 2 bases and V by 6 bases; bases with no gene match: 6. The CDR3 is 14 amino acids. Germline CDR1 and CDR2: DFQATT and SNEGSKA (reference sequence). CDR3 in amino acids: CSAQGAQGNQPQHF. The CDR3 bases are TGCAGTGCGCAGGGGGCTCAAGGCAATCAGCCCCAGCATTTT.

The sample holds a few counts of this clonotype. The rearrangement uses TRBV7-9 and TRBJ1-2; TRBD1 might be the D (6 bases). Germline CDR1 reads SEHNR; CDR2 reads FQNEAQ (reference sequence). V dropped 2 bases and J dropped 5 bases, with 18 bases sitting between them. The CDR3 is 16 residues long. The CDR3 sequence: CASSLSIGGGEYGYTF. As DNA, the CDR3 is TGTGCCAGCAGCTTATCAATTGGAGGGGGTGAATATGGCTACACCTTC.

At least ten counts were recorded for this clonotype. As DNA, the CDR3 is TGTGCCAGCAGCTTAGGACTAGCCGCCTCCTACAATGAGCAGTTCTTC. The encoded protein is CASSLGLAASYNEQFF. The chain is built from TRBV7-2 and TRBJ2-1, with 7 bases lining up with TRBD2. Germline CDR1 is SGHTA and CDR2 is FQGNSA. After removal of 1 base from V and 0 bases from J, the junction contained 3 bases not matched to a gene. The CDR3 has 16 residues.

This clonotype was observed a few times. This sequence joins TRBV20-1 and TRBJ2-1; D is undetermined. Per germline, CDR1 DFQATT and CDR2 SNEGSKA (reference sequence). The CDR3 is 13 amino acids. V lost 0 bases and J 6 bases, leaving 9 bases between the germline ends. This chain's CDR3 is CSARERTVNEQFF. In DNA, the CDR3 is TGCAGTGCTAGAGAAAGGACGGTCAATGAGCAGTTCTTC.

This clonotype was counted only a few times. The V gene is TRBV15, the J gene TRBJ2-7; tentatively, D is TRBD1 or TRBD2 (6 bases each). Trimming cost V 8 bases and J 6 bases, with 17 bases left between them. CDR1 is LNHNV and CDR2 is YYDKDF in the germline V gene (reference sequence). The CDR3 is 13 amino acids. CDR3 region: CATSARQEGEQYF. The CDR3 region has the DNA TGTGCCACCTCGGCGAGACAGGAGGGCGAGCAGTACTTC.

The V and J genes are TRBV4-3 and TRBJ2-2; 7 bases agree with TRBD1. Germline CDR1 LGHNA, CDR2 YSLEER. The CDR3 sequence is 16 residues long. The trim removed 4 bases at V and 0 bases at J, leaving 5 bases unmatched. As DNA, the CDR3 is TGCGCCAGCAGCCCCTTGGACAGGTCGAACACCGGGGAGCTGTTTTTT. It encodes CASSPLDRSNTGELFF.

This chain connects TRBV6-2 or TRBV6-3 to TRBJ1-2, with 8 bases aligning to TRBD1. From germline, CDR1 is MNHEY and CDR2 SVGEGT. The V and J ends lost 0 bases and 7 bases, in that order; junction bases with no gene match: 10. CDR3 length: 16 residues. The CDR3 DNA is TGTGCCAGCAGTTACTCGTATCCCTCAGGGGGCGGTGGCTACACCTTC. Translated: CASSYSYPSGGGGYTF.

This clonotype was observed a few times. The V call is TRBV7-2, the J call TRBJ1-2, with a weak D call TRBD1 (5 bases). Germline CDR1 SGHTA, CDR2 FQGNSA. Trimming removed 9 bases from V and 4 bases from J, with 15 bases in between. The CDR3 totals 13 residues. The CDR3 DNA sequence: TGTGCCAGTGGGGCCGGAGGTGGCTATGGCTACACCTTC. It codes for CASGAGGGYGYTF.

The chain joins TRBV5-1 to TRBJ2-5; 8 positions agree with TRBD1. Germline CDR1 SGHRS, CDR2 YFSETQ. This CDR3 is built from 14 residues. V dropped 4 bases and J dropped 11; count of bases not matched to a gene: 13. The CDR3 DNA reads TGCGCCAGCAGCCCACAGACAGGGGCCTGGGAGCAGTACTTC. Residues: CASSPQTGAWEQYF.

The chain joins TRBV4-3 to TRBJ1-1; a possible D gene is TRBD1 (5 bases). The CDR3 totals 13 residues. The germline V and J ends were trimmed by 2 bases and 10 bases, with 14 bases remaining between them. Germline CDR1 reads LGHNA; CDR2 reads YSLEER. The CDR3 coding sequence is TGCGCCAGCAGCCAACAGGGAAACAAGGGAGCTTTCTTT. It codes for CASSQQGNKGAFF.

V is TRBV30 and J is TRBJ2-3; 7 bases align to TRBD2. The germline V gene encodes CDR1 GTSNPN and CDR2 SVGIG (reference sequence). The length of the CDR3 is 17 residues. Trimming cost V 0 bases and J 4 bases; bases outside gene matches: 13. CDR3 DNA sequence: TGTGCCTGGAGTGTACCCTCGGTTCTAGCGGTATCAGATACGCAGTATTTT. Translated, it gives CAWSVPSVLAVSDTQYF.

The rearrangement links TRBV21-1 to TRBJ2-7. TRBV21-1 is a recognized pseudogene. There are 13 residues in the CDR3. Here the CDR3 DNA reads TGTGCCAGCAGCAAGGGGAGGACCTACGAGCAGTACTTC. This codes for CASSKGRTYEQYF.